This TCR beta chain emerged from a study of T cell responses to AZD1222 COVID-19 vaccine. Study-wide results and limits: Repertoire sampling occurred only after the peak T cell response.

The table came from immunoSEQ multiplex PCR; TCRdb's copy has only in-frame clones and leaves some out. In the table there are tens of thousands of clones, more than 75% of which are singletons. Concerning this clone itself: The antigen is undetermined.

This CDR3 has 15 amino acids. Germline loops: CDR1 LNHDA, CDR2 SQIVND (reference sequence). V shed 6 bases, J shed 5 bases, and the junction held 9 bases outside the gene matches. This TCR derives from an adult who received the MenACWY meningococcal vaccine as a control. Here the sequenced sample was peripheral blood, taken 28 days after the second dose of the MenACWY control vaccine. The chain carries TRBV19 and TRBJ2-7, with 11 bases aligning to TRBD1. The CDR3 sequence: CASRPGQGAVHEQYF. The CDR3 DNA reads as TGTGCCAGTAGACCCGGACAGGGGGCAGTCCACGAGCAGTACTTC.